Shown below are 23 T cell receptor beta chains from a single sample sequenced in a study of blood T cell repertoires in COVID-19. Produced via immunoSEQ multiplex PCR; TCRdb's table is partial and in-frame only. Of roughly 95,000 clones in the sample, roughly 78% were seen once. Sequenced sample: peripheral blood. The receptors originated from a man aged 50 or older with active or convalescent COVID-19.

As for this clone: The germline gene is not matched at one end of the junction; a read error may be the cause. This chain uses TRBV9 with TRBJ2-3; D possibly corresponds to TRBD1 (6 bases). In germline, CDR1 is SGDLS, CDR2 YYNGEE. The length of the CDR3 is 16 residues. The CDR3 DNA reads TGTGCCAGCAGTGTAGGACGGACTGGGACAACAGATACGCAGTATTTT. As protein: CASSVGRTGTTDTQYF.

This sequence joins TRBV7-2 and TRBJ2-1; possibly TRBD2 for D (7 bases). Germline lookup yields CDR1 SGHTA and CDR2 FQGNSA. The CDR3 runs to 15 residues. The germline V and J ends were trimmed by 6 bases and 9 bases, with 21 bases remaining between them. CDR3 region: CASSPREGGGSEQFF. As DNA, the CDR3 is TGTGCCAGCAGTCCTCGGGAAGGGGGGGGCAGTGAGCAGTTCTTC.

About this clone itself: Other nucleotide sequences from this sample produce the same CDR3. The gene calls are TRBV7-8 and TRBJ1-6, with TRBD1 matching 8 bases. The CDR3 totals 14 residues. The junction had 4 bases not matched to a gene; V was cut back by 5 bases and J by 7 bases. CDR1 is SGHVS, CDR2 FQNEAQ, per germline. The CDR3 here is CASSPGGENSPLHF. The CDR3 DNA follows: TGTGCCAGCAGCCCAGGGGGCGAGAATTCACCCCTCCACTTT.

The V gene is TRBV19, the J gene TRBJ2-7, with D possibly matching TRBD2 (5 bases). Germline V CDR1 and CDR2: LNHDA, SQIVND (reference sequence). V was cut by 4 bases and J by 7 bases, with 14 bases left in between. The CDR3 consists of 13 residues. The CDR3 is CASSTGLKGEQYF. CDR3 coding DNA: TGTGCCAGTAGTACCGGACTCAAAGGGGAGCAGTACTTC.

The V and J genes are TRBV6-2 or TRBV6-3 and TRBJ1-4; 8 bases match TRBD1. Germline V gene sequence: CDR1 MNHEY, CDR2 SVGEGT. The CDR3 has 18 residues. V trimming: 2 bases; J trimming: 4 bases; junction bases outside the gene matches: 12. Here the CDR3 DNA reads TGTGCCAGCAGTTACGCGAGGGGACAGGACGACCTTAATGAAAAACTGTTTTTT. Translated, it gives CASSYARGQDDLNEKLFF.

The chain couples TRBV19 to TRBJ1-1; 7 positions match TRBD1. V shed 3 bases and J 4 bases; nucleotides not matched to a gene: 5. This CDR3 has 14 amino acids. Germline assignment: CDR1 LNHDA and CDR2 SQIVND (reference sequence). This CDR3 is CASSISGQTTEAFF. The DNA for the CDR3 is TGTGCCAGTAGTATTTCGGGACAGACCACTGAAGCTTTCTTT.

The chain employs TRBV7-7 and TRBJ1-4; D call uncertain. From germline, CDR1 is SSHAT and CDR2 FNYEAQ (reference sequence). Between the trimmed V and J ends, which lost 5 bases and 3 bases, there was a span of 10 bases. This CDR3 has 14 residues. CDR3 nucleotides: TGTGCCAGCAGCAGTGGGCGAGCTAATGAAAAACTGTTTTTT. This gives the protein CASSSGRANEKLFF.

This clone was counted only a few times. The chain employs TRBV19 and TRBJ1-5, with D perhaps matching TRBD1 (6 bases). This CDR3 contains 14 residues. The V and J ends lost 6 bases and 2 bases respectively, with 11 bases between them. Looked up from germline, CDR1 is LNHDA and CDR2 is SQIVND (reference sequence). The CDR3 loop reads CASRDRPGNQPQHF. The CDR3, as DNA: TGTGCCAGTAGAGACAGGCCGGGCAATCAGCCCCAGCATTTT.

The V gene is TRBV5-4, the J gene TRBJ2-3, with TRBD2 matching over 11 bases. The CDR3 has 16 amino acids. With 2 bases clipped from V and 4 bases from J, the junction kept 6 bases outside the gene matches. CDR1 is SGHNT and CDR2 is YYREEE in the germline V gene (reference sequence). CDR3 region: CASSLTSGGYADTQYF. The CDR3 DNA sequence: TGTGCCAGCAGCTTAACTAGCGGGGGTTACGCAGATACGCAGTATTTT.

The CDR3 reads CASSISLGRGQGDTQYF. The DNA of the CDR3 is TGTGCCAGTAGTATAAGTCTGGGGCGGGGGCAAGGAGATACGCAGTATTTT. The J gene is TRBJ2-3, the V gene TRBV19, with a weak D call TRBD2 (7 bases). The ends were cut back, 2 bases at V and 5 bases at J, with 20 bases in the middle. The CDR3 length is 17 residues. Germline lookup yields CDR1 LNHDA and CDR2 SQIVND (reference sequence).

This clone has more than one count but fewer than ten. A junction end diverges from the germline sequence, so it may reflect a read error. The chain is built from TRBV19 and TRBJ2-1; D is unresolved. The CDR3 consists of 13 residues. CDR1 is LNHDA, CDR2 SQIVND, per germline (reference sequence). The chain's CDR3 is CASTIGSGTEQFF. CDR3 coding DNA: TGTGCCAGTACTATAGGGTCAGGTACTGAGCAGTTCTTC.

This clone was seen a single time. CDR3 loop: CASSLAGHPGQPQHF. CDR3 nucleotides: TGTGCCAGCAGCTTAGCCGGACATCCCGGGCAGCCCCAGCATTTT. The chain carries TRBV7-2 and TRBJ1-5; a weak D match, TRBD1 (5 bases). CDR3 size: 15 residues. Trimming removed 0 bases at V and 7 bases at J, with 13 bases between. Germline V CDR1 and CDR2: SGHTA, FQGNSA.

For the CDR3, the DNA is TGTGCCAGCAGCCCCCATGAAGGGGGTGGGTACGAGCAGTACTTC. Residues: CASSPHEGGGYEQYF. The chain couples TRBV11-2 to TRBJ2-7; D may be TRBD1 (6 bases). With 5 bases removed from V and 4 bases from J, the gap between germline ends came to 18 bases. The CDR3 spans 15 residues. Germline-derived CDR1 and CDR2 are SGHAT and FQNNGV. The full variable domain, completed using reference TRBV11-2 and TRBJ2-7, is EAGVAQSPRYKIIEKRQSVAFWCNPISGHATLYWYQQILGQGPKLLIQFQNNGVVDDSQLPKDRFSAERLKGVDSTLKIQPAKLEDSAVYLCASSPHEGGGYEQYFGPGTRLTVT.

The V call is TRBV5-6, the J call TRBJ1-4; D is uncertain. V lost 4 bases and J 0 bases, leaving 10 bases between the germline ends. This CDR3 contains 15 residues. CDR1 SGHDT and CDR2 YYEEEE come from the germline V gene. The chain's CDR3 is CASSPDGTTNEKLFF. DNA of the CDR3: TGTGCCAGCAGCCCGGACGGGACAACTAATGAAAAACTGTTTTTT.

This chain connects TRBV6-6 to TRBJ2-3; D remains ambiguous. Germline V lookup: CDR1 MNHNY, CDR2 SVGAGI (reference sequence). The V end lost 11 bases, the J end lost 5 bases, and 17 bases lay between the germline ends. This CDR3 comprises 13 residues. The CDR3 spells CAAKRGSGDTQYF. The DNA for the CDR3 is TGTGCCGCAAAGAGAGGTTCCGGAGATACGCAGTATTTT.

The chain combines TRBV30 with TRBJ1-4; D not resolved. The V and J ends lost 0 bases and 4 bases respectively, with 12 bases between them. The germline gives CDR1 GTSNPN, CDR2 SVGIG (reference sequence). The CDR3 is made up of 15 amino acids. Here the CDR3 DNA reads TGTGCCTGGAGTGTAGGCGGGATGAGTAATGAAAAACTGTTTTTT. Translation: CAWSVGGMSNEKLFF.

This rearrangement joins TRBV4-3 to TRBJ2-7, with 9 bases aligning to TRBD1. Germline loops: CDR1 LGHNA, CDR2 YSLEER. This CDR3 spans 16 amino acids. J lost 3 bases, V lost 4 bases, and 10 bases had no gene match. CDR3 in amino acids: CASSPSFGTGYYEQYF. CDR3 nucleotides: TGCGCCAGCAGCCCAAGCTTCGGGACAGGGTACTACGAGCAGTACTTC.

J is TRBJ1-1 and V is TRBV7-8; D is unclear. The CDR3 spans 14 residues. The V end lost 1 base, the J end lost 5 bases, and 11 bases lay between the germline ends. Germline CDR1 is SGHVS and CDR2 is FQNEAQ. The CDR3 reads CASSLVEGRTEAFF. In DNA form, the CDR3 reads TGTGCCAGCAGCTTAGTGGAGGGCAGGACTGAAGCTTTCTTT.

V and J are TRBV6-1 and TRBJ2-7; TRBD1 matches 9 bases. Germline V gene data show CDR1 as MNHNS and CDR2 as SASEGT. This CDR3 is 17 amino acids long. The junction had 16 bases not matched to a gene; V was cut back by 3 bases and J by 7 bases. The CDR3 DNA is TGTGCCAGCAGTGACGGGACAGGGTTTGGGGCCTCGGGGGAGCAGTACGTC. It encodes CASSDGTGFGASGEQYV.

CDR3 protein: CASSEKGLGTEAFF. The CDR3, as DNA: TGTGCCAGCAGTGAGAAGGGGCTGGGCACTGAAGCTTTCTTT. This sequence joins TRBV6-1 and TRBJ1-1; perhaps TRBD1 as D (5 bases). Trimming stripped 3 bases from V and 4 bases from J, with 12 bases between. This CDR3 spans 14 amino acids. The germline gives CDR1 MNHNS, CDR2 SASEGT.

V is TRBV4-3 and J is TRBJ2-7; D not resolved. V was shortened by 1 base and J by 0 bases, with 7 bases between the two germline ends. The germline CDR1 and CDR2 sequences are LGHNA and YSLEER. The CDR3 totals 14 residues. The CDR3 DNA is TGCGCCAGCAGCCAAGCAACGGTCTCCTACGAGCAGTACTTC. Residues: CASSQATVSYEQYF.

The rearrangement joins TRBV4-1 to TRBJ1-5; the D is unclear. Per the germline V gene, CDR1 is MGHRA and CDR2 is YSYEKL. Trimming stripped 6 bases from V and 0 bases from J, with 15 bases between. The CDR3 length is 16 residues. CDR3: CASRSHWASSNQPQHF. As DNA, the CDR3 is TGCGCCAGCAGATCGCACTGGGCCTCTAGCAATCAGCCCCAGCATTTT.

This clone has a single count. The rearrangement links TRBV7-9 to TRBJ2-3; tentative D call: TRBD2 (5 bases). Germline CDR1 SEHNR, CDR2 FQNEAQ (reference sequence). This CDR3 has 13 residues. V was pared by 0 bases and J by 6 bases, with 7 bases between. Here the CDR3 reads CASSLAERDTQYF. CDR3 DNA: TGTGCCAGCAGCTTAGCGGAGCGGGATACGCAGTATTTT.